This paragraph reports one TCR beta chain. Its target is unknown. This sample is part of a study of OX40 agonist ivuxolimab in advanced cancers. Across the study: Ivuxolimab was delivered to patients intravenously every 2 weeks at doses spanning 0.01 to 10 mg/kg. Eligibility admitted prior anti-PD-1, anti-PD-L1 or anti-CTLA-4 therapy; roughly 37% had some. General study results and limits: Which antigen the expanded peripheral T cells recognized is unknown. Averaged across samples, CD8+ T cells carried more expanded clones than CD4+ did.

This CDR3 has 13 residues. Germline CDR1 is SGHTA and CDR2 is FQGNSA. Between the trimmed V and J ends, which lost 0 bases and 4 bases, there was a span of 4 bases. Sequencing was performed with immunoSEQ multiplex PCR; in TCRdb, only in-frame clones are kept and a portion is missing. The table has roughly 53,000 clones, 85% seen once; the top ten hold over 2.5%. The sample here was CD4+ or CD8+ T cells sorted from blood, taken in a trial of the OX40 agonist ivuxolimab. The chain links TRBV7-2 to TRBJ1-5; no clear D gene. This sequence was found in an adult with an advanced solid tumor such as melanoma, head and neck, liver or kidney cancer. In DNA form, the CDR3 reads TGTGCCAGCAGCTTAGCGGAGAATCAGCCCCAGCATTTT. Amino acid sequence: CASSLAENQPQHF.